This T cell receptor beta chain was captured by sequencing in a study of T cells in Graves' hyperthyroidism and ophthalmopathy. Using RNA transcripts as the source, TCR beta CDR3 regions were amplified. The study used the HTBI primer set for a first-round RT-PCR of the TCR CDR3. TCRdb recomputed calls from the multiplex PCR reads with MiXCR, one row per CDR3 protein. Of about 700,000 distinct CDR3 sequences listed, about 14% were seen once; the top ten hold more than 8.5%. This clonotype occurred many times. CDR3 length: 18 amino acids. The V gene's germline CDR1 is DFQATT and CDR2 SNEGSKA (reference sequence). Trimming stripped 2 bases from V and 3 bases from J, with 23 bases between. These patients, aged 18 to 65, had recently diagnosed hyperthyroidism lasting under 2 months.

This TCR derives from a woman aged 18-30 years with Graves' hyperthyroidism. The specimen sequenced was blood. This chain connects TRBV20-1 to TRBJ2-1; a weak D match, TRBD2 (6 bases). CDR3 bases: TGCAGTGCTAGATCCGGCGGCTTTAGCGGCGGACTCTACAATGAGCAGTTCTTC. This codes for CSARSGGFSGGLYNEQFF.